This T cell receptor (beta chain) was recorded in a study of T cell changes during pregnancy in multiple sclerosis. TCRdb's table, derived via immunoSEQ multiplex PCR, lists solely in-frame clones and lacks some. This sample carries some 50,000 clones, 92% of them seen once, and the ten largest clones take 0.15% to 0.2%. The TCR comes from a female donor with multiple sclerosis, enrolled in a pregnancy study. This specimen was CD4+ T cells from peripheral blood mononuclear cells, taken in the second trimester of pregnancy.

CDR3 residues: CASSNPLRGQNNEQFF. The CDR3 DNA sequence: TGTGCCAGCAGCAATCCCTTGAGGGGACAGAACAATGAGCAGTTCTTC. This chain links TRBV7-6 with TRBJ2-1, with 7 positions matching TRBD1. Per the germline V gene, CDR1 is SGHVS and CDR2 is FNYEAQ. The CDR3 is made up of 16 amino acids. The ends lost 5 bases at V and 5 bases at J; junction bases unmatched: 12.